These T cell receptor beta chains were read from a single sample in a study of blood T cell repertoires in COVID-19. Assay used: immunoSEQ multiplex PCR; TCRdb lists only in-frame clones, some missing. The repertoire holds fewer than 250,000 clones, with about four fifths as singletons. The sample was PBMCs or T cells enriched from blood (not recorded which). These receptors came from a middle-aged woman who had been exposed to COVID-19. CDR3s include the opening cysteine and the closing phenylalanine or tryptophan. D genes are given only for firm matches. Size values are once, few and many counts, or a class for expanded clones, and some rows have none.

V gene	clone size	D gene	J gene	CDR3 protein	CDR3 DNA
TRBV12-5	-	TRBD1	TRBJ1-5	CASGLVLTGAAGNQPQHF	TGTGCTAGTGGTTTGGTCCTAACAGGGGCGGCCGGCAATCAGCCCCAGCATTTT
TRBV3-1/TRBV3-2	-	TRBD1	TRBJ2-3	CASSQGQGAYTDTQYF	TGTGCCAGCAGCCAAGGACAGGGGGCGTACACAGATACGCAGTATTTT
TRBV7-2	-	TRBD1	TRBJ2-7	CASSLEGQRFYEQYF	TGTGCCAGCAGCTTAGAGGGACAGCGGTTTTACGAGCAGTACTTC
TRBV5-4	-	-	TRBJ2-1	CASSPPRGGDNEQFF	TGTGCCAGCAGCCCCCCGAGGGGGGGCGACAATGAGCAGTTCTTC
TRBV2	-	TRBD1	TRBJ2-7	CASSPPGQGIHEQYF	TGTGCCAGCAGCCCCCCGGGACAGGGGATCCACGAGCAGTACTTC
TRBV6-1	-	-	TRBJ2-1	CASSEYVARSYNEQFF	TGTGCCAGCAGTGAATACGTAGCGAGGTCCTACAATGAGCAGTTCTTC
TRBV5-8	few	TRBD1	TRBJ1-5	CASSLGTGEFQPQHF	TGTGCCAGCAGCTTGGGGACAGGGGAGTTTCAGCCCCAGCATTTT
TRBV14	-	TRBD2	TRBJ2-3	CASSATSGGASDTQYF	TGTGCCAGCAGCGCAACTAGCGGGGGGGCCTCAGATACGCAGTATTTT
TRBV19	-	TRBD1	TRBJ1-2	CASLDRGFRSYTF	TGTGCCAGCCTAGACAGGGGGTTCAGGAGCTACACCTTC
TRBV4-1	-	TRBD1	TRBJ1-1	CASSRSPSRDRGTEAFF	TGCGCCAGCAGCCGTTCCCCAAGCCGGGACAGGGGTACTGAAGCTTTCTTT
TRBV7-9	-	-	TRBJ2-7	CASSFEGVLQYF	TGTGCCAGCAGCTTCGAGGGGGTGTTGCAGTACTTC
TRBV7-9	-	TRBD2	TRBJ2-3	CASSAQFLAGADTQYF	TGTGCCAGCAGCGCCCAGTTTTTAGCGGGGGCAGATACGCAGTATTTT
TRBV7-2	-	TRBD1	TRBJ1-2	CASSLAQGDGYGYTF	TGTGCCAGCAGCTTAGCGCAGGGGGACGGCTATGGCTACACCTTC
TRBV11-2	-	TRBD1	TRBJ1-2	CASSLGQNYGYTF	TGTGCCAGCAGCTTGGGACAGAACTATGGCTACACCTTC
TRBV27	-	-	TRBJ2-3	CASSTNTDTQYF	TGTGCCAGCTCTACGAACACAGATACGCAGTATTTT
TRBV5-1	-	TRBD2	TRBJ2-5	CASTTGTSGTQETQYF	TGCGCCAGCACTACCGGGACTAGCGGTACCCAAGAGACCCAGTACTTC
TRBV5-5	-	-	TRBJ1-5	CASSSGESNQPQHF	TGTGCCAGCAGCTCGGGGGAGAGCAATCAGCCCCAGCATTTT
TRBV3-1/TRBV3-2	-	TRBD2	TRBJ2-1	CASSQRGLAGGREQFF	TGTGCCAGCAGCCAGCGCGGGCTAGCGGGGGGGCGTGAGCAGTTCTTC
TRBV6-7	-	-	TRBJ1-4	CASRRQSLREKLFF	TGTGCCAGCAGGCGACAGAGCTTACGGGAAAAACTGTTTTTT
TRBV10-2	-	TRBD1	TRBJ1-3	CASSRDREVGNTIYF	TGCGCCAGCAGTAGAGACAGGGAGGTTGGAAACACCATATATTTT
TRBV19	-	TRBD1	TRBJ2-3	CASISSRGDTQYF	TGTGCCAGTATCTCTAGCAGGGGGGATACGCAGTATTTT
TRBV15	-	TRBD1	TRBJ1-5	CATETGQGAGQPQHF	TGTGCCACAGAAACAGGACAGGGGGCTGGGCAGCCCCAGCATTTT
TRBV9	-	TRBD1	TRBJ2-2	CASRGQITGELFF	TGTGCCAGCAGGGGACAGATTACCGGGGAGCTGTTTTTT
TRBV28	-	-	TRBJ1-6	CASSSAPSSYNSPLHF	TGTGCCAGCAGTTCCGCGCCGAGCTCCTATAATTCACCCCTCCACTTT
TRBV10-3	-	-	TRBJ2-1	CAISERGQGGNEQFF	TGTGCCATCAGTGAGAGGGGTCAGGGTGGCAATGAGCAGTTCTTC
TRBV7-9	few	-	TRBJ1-2	CASSLDGNYGYTF	TGTGCCAGCAGCTTAGACGGGAACTATGGCTACACCTTC
TRBV7-2	-	TRBD2	TRBJ2-1	CASSVTSGPYNEQFF	TGTGCCAGCAGCGTAACTAGCGGTCCCTACAATGAGCAGTTCTTC
TRBV7-9	-	-	TRBJ1-2	CASSLWLATGALSNYGYTF	TGTGCCAGCAGCTTGTGGTTGGCGACAGGCGCTCTTTCTAACTATGGCTACACCTTC
TRBV6-5	-	TRBD1	TRBJ1-5	CASSLSGTGRQPQHF	TGTGCCAGCAGTTTATCCGGGACAGGTCGGCAGCCCCAGCATTTT
TRBV7-2	-	-	TRBJ1-5	CASSSPIGAQHF	TGTGCCAGCAGCTCCCCCATCGGGGCCCAGCATTTT
TRBV4-1	-	TRBD2	TRBJ2-1	CASSQDWASGGNEQFF	TGCGCCAGCAGCCAAGATTGGGCTAGCGGGGGTAATGAGCAGTTCTTC
TRBV18	-	-	TRBJ1-6	CASREGDISSPLHF	TGTGCCAGCCGGGAGGGGGACATAAGTTCACCCCTCCACTTT
TRBV27	-	TRBD2	TRBJ2-2	CASSLEFGGAGELFF	TGTGCCAGCAGTTTGGAGTTCGGGGGGGCCGGGGAGCTGTTTTTT
TRBV18	-	-	TRBJ1-1	CASSPPRPGVLNTEAFF	TGTGCCAGCTCACCACCCAGGCCAGGGGTGTTGAACACTGAAGCTTTCTTT
TRBV10-3	-	TRBD1	TRBJ1-5	CAISTGTGQPQHF	TGTGCCATCAGTACAGGGACAGGTCAGCCCCAGCATTTT
TRBV3-1/TRBV3-2	-	TRBD1	TRBJ1-1	CASSQGDTGGAAFF	TGTGCCAGCAGCCAAGGTGACACAGGGGGAGCAGCTTTCTTT
TRBV6-5	-	-	TRBJ1-6	CASRSVNSPLHF	TGTGCCAGCAGGTCCGTCAATTCACCCCTCCACTTT
TRBV6-5	-	TRBD1	TRBJ1-2	CASSPTGASGYTF	TGTGCCAGCAGTCCTACAGGGGCAAGTGGCTACACCTTC
TRBV7-6	-	-	TRBJ1-4	CASSSFGGNSEKLFF	TGTGCCAGCAGCTCGTTCGGGGGGAATAGCGAAAAACTGTTTTTT
TRBV20-1	-	TRBD2	TRBJ2-1	CSASLRLAGPGEQFF	TGCAGTGCTAGTCTCCGACTAGCGGGGCCGGGGGAGCAGTTCTTC
TRBV18	-	-	TRBJ1-4	CASSLFRDIGNEKLFF	TGTGCCAGCTCACTTTTCCGGGACATAGGTAATGAAAAACTGTTTTTT
TRBV18	few	-	TRBJ1-3	CASSLGHSNSGNTIYF	TGTGCCAGCTCTCTCGGTCACTCCAACTCTGGAAACACCATATATTTT
TRBV3-1/TRBV3-2	-	TRBD1	TRBJ1-2	CASSQADRGGGYTF	TGTGCCAGCAGCCAAGCGGACAGGGGAGGAGGCTACACCTTC
TRBV7-9	-	TRBD1	TRBJ1-6	CASSLARGPVSPLHF	TGTGCCAGCAGCTTAGCGAGGGGGCCGGTATCACCCCTCCACTTT
TRBV28	-	-	TRBJ1-2	CASTQRAISTPYGYTF	TGTGCCAGCACCCAGAGGGCGATCTCCACCCCCTATGGCTACACCTTC
TRBV7-9	-	-	TRBJ1-4	CASSLGRRPNEKLFF	TGTGCCAGCAGCCTCGGGAGGCGGCCTAATGAAAAACTGTTTTTT
TRBV6-5	-	-	TRBJ2-2	CASSTRWNTGELFF	TGTGCCAGCAGTACCAGATGGAACACCGGGGAGCTGTTTTTT
TRBV2	-	-	TRBJ1-6	CASSDLRSQFNSPLHF	TGTGCCAGCAGTGACCTCAGGTCACAGTTTAATTCACCCCTCCACTTT
TRBV14	-	-	TRBJ1-1	CASSQEPGSTEAFF	TGTGCCAGCAGCCAAGAGCCAGGCAGCACTGAAGCTTTCTTT